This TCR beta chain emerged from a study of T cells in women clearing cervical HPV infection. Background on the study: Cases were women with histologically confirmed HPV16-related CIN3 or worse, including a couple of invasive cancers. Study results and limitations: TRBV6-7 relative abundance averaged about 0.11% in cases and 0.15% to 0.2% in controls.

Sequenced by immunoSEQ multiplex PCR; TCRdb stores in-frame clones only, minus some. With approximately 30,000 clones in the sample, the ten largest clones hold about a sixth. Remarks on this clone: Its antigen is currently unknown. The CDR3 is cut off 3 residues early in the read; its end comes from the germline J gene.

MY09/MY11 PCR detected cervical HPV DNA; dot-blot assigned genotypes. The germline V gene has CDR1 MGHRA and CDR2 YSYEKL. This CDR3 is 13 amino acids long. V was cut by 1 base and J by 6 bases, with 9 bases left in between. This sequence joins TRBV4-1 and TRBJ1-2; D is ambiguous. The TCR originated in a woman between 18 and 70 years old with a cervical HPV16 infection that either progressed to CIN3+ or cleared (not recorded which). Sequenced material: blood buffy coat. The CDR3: CASSQALGNGYTF. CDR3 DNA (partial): TGCGCCAGCAGCCAAGCCTTGGGCAATGGC.